The sample holds one count of the clone carrying this TCR beta chain. The CDR3 totals 13 residues. Per the germline V gene, CDR1 is LNHDA and CDR2 is SQIVND (reference sequence). Trimming took off 6 bases at V and 4 bases at J, with 12 bases between the two ends. The sample is drawn from a study of blood T cell repertoires in COVID-19. Study in general: Sites across the United States, Italy and Spain contributed samples from acute and convalescent COVID-19. PBMCs, B-cell-depleted T cells, or T cells provided the cDNA or gDNA that made up the material.

Original processing notes: Estimation of nucleated cell counts was performed using reference gene primer amplification. TCRdb keeps only in-frame clones here, not all; method: immunoSEQ multiplex PCR. V, J and clone size derive from that table, while D and trimming were established from the DNA sequence. The sample includes roughly 250,000 clones, approximately 85% of them seen just once. The receptor was derived from a man aged 50 to 60 with acute or convalescent COVID-19. The chain couples TRBV19 to TRBJ1-2; no reliable D call. The sequencing input was peripheral blood. The DNA for the CDR3 is TGTGCCAGTAGACCTACCGGAGTCTATGGCTACACCTTC. As protein: CASRPTGVYGYTF.